The T cell receptor (beta chain) described here comes from a study of T-cell memory formation after mild COVID-19. Study results and limitations: Some clones that responded were present in memory (sampled pre-infection), which suggests cross-reactive memory joined.

About this clonotype: As yet, its antigen is unknown.

TCRdb independently ran MiXCR on the 5' RACE reads; one entry per CDR3 protein. Among about 350,000 distinct CDR3 sequences listed, around 13% were seen once. The CDR3 contains 16 residues. The germline V gene encodes CDR1 LGHNA and CDR2 YNFKEQ. V dropped 0 bases and J dropped 2; count of bases not matched to a gene: 3. This chain joins TRBV4-2 and TRBJ2-5; TRBD2 matches 10 bases. The clonotype was recovered from a man younger than 30 who had mild COVID-19 (a few samples of this study predate the infection). Cell type and time point are not known. The sample was PBMCs or a T cell subset sorted from them (not recorded which). CDR3 sequence (DNA): TGTGCCAGCAGCCAAGAACTAGCGGGGACACAAGAGACCCAGTACTTC. Encoded protein: CASSQELAGTQETQYF.